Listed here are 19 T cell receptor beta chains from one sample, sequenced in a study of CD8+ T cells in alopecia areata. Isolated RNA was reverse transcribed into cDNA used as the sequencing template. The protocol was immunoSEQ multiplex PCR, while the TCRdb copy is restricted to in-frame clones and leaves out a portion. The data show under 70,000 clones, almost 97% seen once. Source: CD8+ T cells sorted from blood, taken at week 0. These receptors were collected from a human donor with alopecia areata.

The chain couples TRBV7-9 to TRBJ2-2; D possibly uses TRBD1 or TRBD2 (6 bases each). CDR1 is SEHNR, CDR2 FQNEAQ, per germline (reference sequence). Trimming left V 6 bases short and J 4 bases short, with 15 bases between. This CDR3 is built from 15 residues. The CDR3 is CASSLGGPGTGELFF. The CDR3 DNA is TGTGCCAGCAGTCTTGGGGGGCCTGGCACCGGGGAGCTGTTTTTT.

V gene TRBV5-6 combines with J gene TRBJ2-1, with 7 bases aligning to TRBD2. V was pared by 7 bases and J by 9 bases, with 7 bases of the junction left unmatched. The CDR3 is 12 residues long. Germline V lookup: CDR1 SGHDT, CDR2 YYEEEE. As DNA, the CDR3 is TGTGCCAGCGGCGCGGGAGTCAGTGAGCAGTTCTTC. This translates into CASGAGVSEQFF. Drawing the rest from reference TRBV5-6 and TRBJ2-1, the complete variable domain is DAGVTQSPTHLIKTRGQQVTLRCSPKSGHDTVSWYQQALGQGPQFIFQYYEEEERQRGNFPDRFSGHQFPNYSSELNVNALLLGDSALYLCASGAGVSEQFFGPGTRLTVL.

CDR3 in DNA: TGTGCCACCAGTACAGGGGGCTACGAGCAGTACTTC. It encodes CATSTGGYEQYF. The chain employs TRBV15 and TRBJ2-7; TRBD1 agrees at 8 bases. There are 12 residues in the CDR3. From germline, CDR1 is LNHNV and CDR2 YYDKDF (reference sequence). Trimming removed 6 bases from V and 3 bases from J; junction bases left unmatched: 1.

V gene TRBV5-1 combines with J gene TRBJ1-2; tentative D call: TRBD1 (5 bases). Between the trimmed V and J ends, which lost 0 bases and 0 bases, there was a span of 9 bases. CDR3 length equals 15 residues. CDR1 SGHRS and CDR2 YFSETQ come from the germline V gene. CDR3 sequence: CASSLGQGANYGYTF. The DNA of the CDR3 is TGCGCCAGCAGCTTGGGTCAGGGCGCTAACTATGGCTACACCTTC.

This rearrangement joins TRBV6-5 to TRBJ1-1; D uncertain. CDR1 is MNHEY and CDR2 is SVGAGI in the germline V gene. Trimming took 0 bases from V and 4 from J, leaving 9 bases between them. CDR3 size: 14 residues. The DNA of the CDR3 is TGTGCCAGCAGTTACTCGGGAGGAGGCACTGAAGCTTTCTTT. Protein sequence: CASSYSGGGTEAFF.

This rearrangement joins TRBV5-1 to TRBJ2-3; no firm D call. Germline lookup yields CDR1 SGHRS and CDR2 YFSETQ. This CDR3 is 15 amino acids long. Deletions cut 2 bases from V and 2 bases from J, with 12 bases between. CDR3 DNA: TGCGCCAGCAGCTTAAGCGCTTACTACACAGATACGCAGTATTTT. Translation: CASSLSAYYTDTQYF.

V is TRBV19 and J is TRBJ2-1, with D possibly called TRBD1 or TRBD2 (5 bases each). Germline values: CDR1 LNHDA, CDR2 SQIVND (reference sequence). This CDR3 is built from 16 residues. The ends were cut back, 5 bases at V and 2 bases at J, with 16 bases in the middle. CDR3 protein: CASSPFSGGTYNEQFF. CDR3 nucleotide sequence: TGTGCCAGTAGTCCCTTTTCTGGGGGTACCTACAATGAGCAGTTCTTC. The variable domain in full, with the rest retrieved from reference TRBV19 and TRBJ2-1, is DGGITQSPKYLFRKEGQNVTLSCEQNLNHDAMYWYRQDPGQGLRLIYYSQIVNDFQKGDIAEGYSVSREKKESFPLTVTSAQKNPTAFYLCASSPFSGGTYNEQFFGPGTRLTVL.

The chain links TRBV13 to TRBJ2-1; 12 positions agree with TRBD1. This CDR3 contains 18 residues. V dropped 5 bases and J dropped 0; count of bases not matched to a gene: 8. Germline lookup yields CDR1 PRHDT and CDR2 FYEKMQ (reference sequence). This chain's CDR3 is CASSISGTGGLSYNEQFF. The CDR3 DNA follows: TGTGCCAGCAGCATTTCCGGGACAGGGGGCCTCTCCTACAATGAGCAGTTCTTC.

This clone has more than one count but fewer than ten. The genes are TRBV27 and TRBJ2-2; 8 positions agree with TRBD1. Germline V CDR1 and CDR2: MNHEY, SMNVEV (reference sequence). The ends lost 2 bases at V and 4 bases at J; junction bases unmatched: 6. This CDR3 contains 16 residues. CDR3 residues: CASSLRQGTGTGELFF. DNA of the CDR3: TGTGCCAGCAGTTTACGACAGGGGACTGGCACCGGGGAGCTGTTTTTT.

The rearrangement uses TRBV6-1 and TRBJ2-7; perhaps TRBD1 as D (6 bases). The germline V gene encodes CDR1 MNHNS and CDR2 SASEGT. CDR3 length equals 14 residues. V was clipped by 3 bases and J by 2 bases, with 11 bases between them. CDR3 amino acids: CASSDLDSTYEQYF. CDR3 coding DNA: TGTGCCAGCAGTGACCTGGACAGCACCTACGAGCAGTACTTC.

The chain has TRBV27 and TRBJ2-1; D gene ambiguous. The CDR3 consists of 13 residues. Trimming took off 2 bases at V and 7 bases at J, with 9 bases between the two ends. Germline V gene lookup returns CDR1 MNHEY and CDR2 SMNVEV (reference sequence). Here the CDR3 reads CASSLTNENEQFF. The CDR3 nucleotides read TGTGCCAGCAGTTTAACGAACGAGAATGAGCAGTTCTTC.

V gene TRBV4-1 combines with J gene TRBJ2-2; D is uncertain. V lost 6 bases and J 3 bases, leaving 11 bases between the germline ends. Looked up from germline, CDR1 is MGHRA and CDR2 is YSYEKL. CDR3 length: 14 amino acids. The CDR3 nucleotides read TGCGCCAGCAGAGACGCCGGATACACCGGGGAGCTGTTTTTT. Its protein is CASRDAGYTGELFF.

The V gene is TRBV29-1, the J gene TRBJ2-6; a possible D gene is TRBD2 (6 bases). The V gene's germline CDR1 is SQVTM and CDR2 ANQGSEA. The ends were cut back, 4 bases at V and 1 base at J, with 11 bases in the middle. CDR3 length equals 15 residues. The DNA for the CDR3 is TGCAGCGTTGTTGCAGGGACTTCTGGGGCCAACGTCCTGACTTTC. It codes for CSVVAGTSGANVLTF.

The DNA of the CDR3 is TGTGCCAGCAGTCAAACAGGGGTGAATGAGCAGTTCTTC. Residues: CASSQTGVNEQFF. V is TRBV6-5 and J is TRBJ2-1, with TRBD1 identical over 7 bases. Germline-derived CDR1 and CDR2 are MNHEY and SVGAGI. The J segment lost 7 bases and the V segment lost 5 bases, leaving 5 bases of the junction unmatched. CDR3 length: 13 amino acids.

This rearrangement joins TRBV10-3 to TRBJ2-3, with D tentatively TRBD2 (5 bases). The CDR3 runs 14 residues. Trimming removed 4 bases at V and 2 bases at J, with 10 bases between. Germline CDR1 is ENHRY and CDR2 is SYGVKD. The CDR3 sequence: CAISGTGNTDTQYF. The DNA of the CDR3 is TGTGCCATCAGTGGGACTGGCAACACAGATACGCAGTATTTT.

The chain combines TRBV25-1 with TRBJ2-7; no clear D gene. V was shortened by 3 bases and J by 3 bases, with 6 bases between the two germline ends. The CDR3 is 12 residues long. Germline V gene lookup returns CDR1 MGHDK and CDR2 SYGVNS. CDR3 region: CASSEHSYEQYF. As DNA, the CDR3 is TGTGCCAGCAGTGAGCATAGCTACGAGCAGTACTTC.

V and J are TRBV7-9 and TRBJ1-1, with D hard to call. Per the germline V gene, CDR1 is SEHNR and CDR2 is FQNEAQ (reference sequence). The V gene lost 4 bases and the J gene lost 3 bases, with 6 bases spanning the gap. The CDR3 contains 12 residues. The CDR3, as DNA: TGTGCCAGCAGCTCAATAGACACTGAAGCTTTCTTT. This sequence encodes CASSSIDTEAFF.

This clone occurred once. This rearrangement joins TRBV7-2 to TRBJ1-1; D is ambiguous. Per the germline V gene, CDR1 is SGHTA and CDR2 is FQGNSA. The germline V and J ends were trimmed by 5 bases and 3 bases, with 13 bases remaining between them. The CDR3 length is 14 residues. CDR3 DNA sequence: TGTGCCAGCAGCGACACGGATCGGTACACTGAAGCTTTCTTT. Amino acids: CASSDTDRYTEAFF.

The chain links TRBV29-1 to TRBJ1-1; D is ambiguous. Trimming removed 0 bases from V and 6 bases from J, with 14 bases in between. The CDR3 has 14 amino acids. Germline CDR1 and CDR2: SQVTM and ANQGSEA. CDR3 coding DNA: TGCAGCGTTGAAGACCCGACGGATCTTCCTGAAGCTTTCTTT. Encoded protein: CSVEDPTDLPEAFF.